Described below is a single T cell receptor beta chain sequence and its context. As yet, its antigen is unknown. This record comes from a study of cytomegalovirus exposure and HLA in healthy donors. The CDR3 covers 15 residues. V shed 0 bases and J shed 4 bases, with 9 bases lying between them. Germline CDR1 reads MGHRA; CDR2 reads YSYEKL. Broader study findings: In vitro testing confirmed a few CMV-associated chains as specific for CMV antigens. Prediction of most subjects' HLA-A and HLA-B alleles by TCR beta sequences was reportedly accurate. Sequence variants that were highly shared formed a cluster that was likely a sequencing artifact. Most CMV-associated TCR beta chains were later found to appear HLA-restricted.

The PCR ran on 60 Vbeta and 13 Jbeta primers. TCRdb's copy holds only in-frame clones and misses some; the assay was immunoSEQ multiplex PCR. The sample carries 100,000 to 150,000 clones, less than 85% recorded once. The rearrangement links TRBV4-1 to TRBJ2-2; tentative D call: TRBD1 (6 bases). This sequence was found in a female donor in good health and CMV-seronegative. Sequencing was performed on PBMCs. CDR3 bases: TGCGCCAGCAGCCAAGACAGGGGTTTCACCGGGGAGCTGTTTTTT. Amino acids: CASSQDRGFTGELFF.